The source of this T cell receptor (beta chain) is a study of metastatic and nonmetastatic thyroid tumors. Study-level information: Repertoires were compared across blood and tumor or nodule tissue from malignant and benign thyroid patients.

Each patient went into thyroid surgery without having received any treatment. As handled by the study authors: Building a distant-metastasis classifier for papillary thyroid cancer drew on CDR3 differences across clinicopathological groups. With MiXCR, TCRdb reprocessed the PCR reads. The V and J calls come from TCRdb's annotation, not from the publication. The repertoire includes around 61,000 clones, 25% to 30% of them detected once, and about 15% sits in the top ten. A few counts support this clone. What it binds is not known. Notes on the study in general: Versus benign nodules, malignant thyroid tumors reportedly had significantly higher TCR beta diversity, in blood and tumor.

This receptor was obtained from a female donor with papillary thyroid cancer or a benign thyroid nodule (not recorded which). Some clones in this sample may be carry-over from other donors' samples. Input material: blood.

CDR3 nucleotides: TGTGCCAGCAGTTTAGGGGTAGGAGCAAACTATGGCTACACCTTC. Its protein product is CASSLGVGANYGYTF. The chain combines TRBV12-3 or TRBV12-4 with TRBJ1-2; D is unresolved. The germline V and J ends were trimmed by 1 base and 2 bases, with 11 bases remaining between them. The CDR3 runs to 15 residues.